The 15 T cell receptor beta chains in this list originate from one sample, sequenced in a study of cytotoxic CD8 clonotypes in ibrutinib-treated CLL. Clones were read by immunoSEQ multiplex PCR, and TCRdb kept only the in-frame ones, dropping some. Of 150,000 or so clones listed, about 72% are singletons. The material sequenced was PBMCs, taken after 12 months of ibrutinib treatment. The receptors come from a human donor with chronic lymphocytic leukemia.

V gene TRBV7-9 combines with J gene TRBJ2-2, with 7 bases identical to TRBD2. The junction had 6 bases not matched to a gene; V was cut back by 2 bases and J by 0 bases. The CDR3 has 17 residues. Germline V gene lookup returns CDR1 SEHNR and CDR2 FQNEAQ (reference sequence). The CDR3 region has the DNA TGTGCCAGCAGCTTAACGCGGGAGAGCGCGAACACCGGGGAGCTGTTTTTT. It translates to CASSLTRESANTGELFF.

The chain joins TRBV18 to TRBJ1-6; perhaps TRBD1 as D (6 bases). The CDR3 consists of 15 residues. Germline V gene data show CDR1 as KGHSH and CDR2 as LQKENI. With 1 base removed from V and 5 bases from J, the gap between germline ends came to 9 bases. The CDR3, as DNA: TGTGCCAGCTCACCACGGACAGTCGATAATTCACCCCTCCACTTT. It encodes CASSPRTVDNSPLHF.

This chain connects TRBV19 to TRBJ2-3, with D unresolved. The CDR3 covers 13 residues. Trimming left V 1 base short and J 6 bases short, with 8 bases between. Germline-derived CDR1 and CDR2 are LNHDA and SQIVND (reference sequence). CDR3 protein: CASSIALVDTQYF. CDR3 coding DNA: TGTGCCAGTAGTATAGCATTAGTGGATACGCAGTATTTT.

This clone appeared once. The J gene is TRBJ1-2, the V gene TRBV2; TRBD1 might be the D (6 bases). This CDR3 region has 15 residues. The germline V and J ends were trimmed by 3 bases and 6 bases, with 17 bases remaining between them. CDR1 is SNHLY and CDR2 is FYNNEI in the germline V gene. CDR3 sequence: CASSDYTGPTDGYTF. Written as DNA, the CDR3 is TGTGCCAGCAGTGATTATACAGGGCCAACGGATGGCTACACCTTC.

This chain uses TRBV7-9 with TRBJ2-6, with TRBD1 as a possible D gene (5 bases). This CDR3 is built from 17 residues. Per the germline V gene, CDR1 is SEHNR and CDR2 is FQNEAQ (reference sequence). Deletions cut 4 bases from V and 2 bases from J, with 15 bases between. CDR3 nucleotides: TGTGCCAGCAGCTCATCTGACAGTATCCCTGGGGCCAACGTCCTGACTTTC. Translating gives CASSSSDSIPGANVLTF. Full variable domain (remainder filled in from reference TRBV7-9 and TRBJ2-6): DTGVSQNPRHKITKRGQNVTFRCDPISEHNRLYWYRQTLGQGPEFLTYFQNEAQLEKSRLLSDRFSAERPKGSFSTLEIQRTEQGDSAMYLCASSSSDSIPGANVLTFGAGSRLTVL.

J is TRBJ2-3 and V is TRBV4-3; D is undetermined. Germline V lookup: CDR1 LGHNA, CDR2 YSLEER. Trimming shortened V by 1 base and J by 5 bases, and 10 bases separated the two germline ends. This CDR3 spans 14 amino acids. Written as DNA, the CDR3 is TGCGCCAGCAGCCAAGGTGAGACGCAAGATACGCAGTATTTT. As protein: CASSQGETQDTQYF.

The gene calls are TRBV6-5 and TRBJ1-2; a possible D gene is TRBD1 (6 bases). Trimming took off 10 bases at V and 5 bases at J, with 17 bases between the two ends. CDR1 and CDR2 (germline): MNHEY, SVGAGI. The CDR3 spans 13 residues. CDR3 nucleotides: TGTGCCACCCTGATCGGGGGCGGGTATGGCTACACCTTC. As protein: CATLIGGGYGYTF.

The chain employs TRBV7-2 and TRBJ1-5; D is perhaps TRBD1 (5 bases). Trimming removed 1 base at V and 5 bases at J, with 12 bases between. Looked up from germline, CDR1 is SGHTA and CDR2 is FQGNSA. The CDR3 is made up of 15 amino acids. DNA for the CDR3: TGTGCCAGCAGCTTAGTCGGGACGGCTGATCAGCCCCAGCATTTT. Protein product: CASSLVGTADQPQHF.

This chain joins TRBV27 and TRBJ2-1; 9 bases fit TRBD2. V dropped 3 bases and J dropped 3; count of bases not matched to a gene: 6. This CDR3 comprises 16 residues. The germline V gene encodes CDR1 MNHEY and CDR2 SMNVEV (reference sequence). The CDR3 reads CASSFWRGGLYNEQFF. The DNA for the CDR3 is TGTGCCAGCAGTTTCTGGCGGGGGGGTCTCTACAATGAGCAGTTCTTC.

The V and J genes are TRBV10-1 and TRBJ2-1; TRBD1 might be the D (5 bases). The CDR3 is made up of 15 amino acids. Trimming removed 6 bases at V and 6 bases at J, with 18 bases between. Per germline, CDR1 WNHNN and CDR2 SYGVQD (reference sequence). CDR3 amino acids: CASRAGPKGVNEQFF. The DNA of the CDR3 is TGCGCCAGCAGGGCCGGGCCAAAAGGGGTCAATGAGCAGTTCTTC.

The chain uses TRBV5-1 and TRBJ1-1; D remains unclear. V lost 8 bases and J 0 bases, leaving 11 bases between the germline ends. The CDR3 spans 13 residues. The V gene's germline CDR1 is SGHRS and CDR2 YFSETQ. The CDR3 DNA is TGCGCCAGTTCGAGGACGGTGAACACTGAAGCTTTCTTT. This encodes CASSRTVNTEAFF. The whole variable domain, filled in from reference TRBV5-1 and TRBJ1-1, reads KAGVTQTPRYLIKTRGQQVTLSCSPISGHRSVSWYQQTPGQGLQFLFEYFSETQRNKGNFPGRFSGRQFSNSRSEMNVSTLELGDSALYLCASSRTVNTEAFFGQGTRLTVV.

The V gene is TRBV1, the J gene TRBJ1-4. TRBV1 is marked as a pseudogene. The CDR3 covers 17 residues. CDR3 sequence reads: CTSSPRRRVPTNEKLFF. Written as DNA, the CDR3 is TGCACCAGCAGCCCCAGGAGGAGGGTCCCGACTAATGAAAAACTGTTTTTT.

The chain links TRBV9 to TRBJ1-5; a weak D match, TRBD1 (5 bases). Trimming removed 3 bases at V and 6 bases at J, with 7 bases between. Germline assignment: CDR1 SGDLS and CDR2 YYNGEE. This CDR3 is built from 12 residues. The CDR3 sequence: CASSAGGQPQHF. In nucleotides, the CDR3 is TGTGCCAGCAGCGCGGGGGGTCAGCCCCAGCATTTT.

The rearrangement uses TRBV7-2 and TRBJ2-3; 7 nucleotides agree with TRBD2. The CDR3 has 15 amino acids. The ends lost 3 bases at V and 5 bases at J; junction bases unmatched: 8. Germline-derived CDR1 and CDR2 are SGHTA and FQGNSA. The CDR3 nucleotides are TGTGCCAGCAGCTTTGTGGGAGGGCCTAGAGATACGCAGTATTTT. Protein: CASSFVGGPRDTQYF.

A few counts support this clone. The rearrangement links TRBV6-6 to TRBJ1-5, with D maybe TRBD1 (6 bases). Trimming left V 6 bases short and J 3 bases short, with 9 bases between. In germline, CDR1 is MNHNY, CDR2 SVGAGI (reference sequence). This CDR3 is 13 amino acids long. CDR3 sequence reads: CASSRTDNQPQHF. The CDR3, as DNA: TGTGCCAGCAGCCGGACAGACAATCAGCCCCAGCATTTT.